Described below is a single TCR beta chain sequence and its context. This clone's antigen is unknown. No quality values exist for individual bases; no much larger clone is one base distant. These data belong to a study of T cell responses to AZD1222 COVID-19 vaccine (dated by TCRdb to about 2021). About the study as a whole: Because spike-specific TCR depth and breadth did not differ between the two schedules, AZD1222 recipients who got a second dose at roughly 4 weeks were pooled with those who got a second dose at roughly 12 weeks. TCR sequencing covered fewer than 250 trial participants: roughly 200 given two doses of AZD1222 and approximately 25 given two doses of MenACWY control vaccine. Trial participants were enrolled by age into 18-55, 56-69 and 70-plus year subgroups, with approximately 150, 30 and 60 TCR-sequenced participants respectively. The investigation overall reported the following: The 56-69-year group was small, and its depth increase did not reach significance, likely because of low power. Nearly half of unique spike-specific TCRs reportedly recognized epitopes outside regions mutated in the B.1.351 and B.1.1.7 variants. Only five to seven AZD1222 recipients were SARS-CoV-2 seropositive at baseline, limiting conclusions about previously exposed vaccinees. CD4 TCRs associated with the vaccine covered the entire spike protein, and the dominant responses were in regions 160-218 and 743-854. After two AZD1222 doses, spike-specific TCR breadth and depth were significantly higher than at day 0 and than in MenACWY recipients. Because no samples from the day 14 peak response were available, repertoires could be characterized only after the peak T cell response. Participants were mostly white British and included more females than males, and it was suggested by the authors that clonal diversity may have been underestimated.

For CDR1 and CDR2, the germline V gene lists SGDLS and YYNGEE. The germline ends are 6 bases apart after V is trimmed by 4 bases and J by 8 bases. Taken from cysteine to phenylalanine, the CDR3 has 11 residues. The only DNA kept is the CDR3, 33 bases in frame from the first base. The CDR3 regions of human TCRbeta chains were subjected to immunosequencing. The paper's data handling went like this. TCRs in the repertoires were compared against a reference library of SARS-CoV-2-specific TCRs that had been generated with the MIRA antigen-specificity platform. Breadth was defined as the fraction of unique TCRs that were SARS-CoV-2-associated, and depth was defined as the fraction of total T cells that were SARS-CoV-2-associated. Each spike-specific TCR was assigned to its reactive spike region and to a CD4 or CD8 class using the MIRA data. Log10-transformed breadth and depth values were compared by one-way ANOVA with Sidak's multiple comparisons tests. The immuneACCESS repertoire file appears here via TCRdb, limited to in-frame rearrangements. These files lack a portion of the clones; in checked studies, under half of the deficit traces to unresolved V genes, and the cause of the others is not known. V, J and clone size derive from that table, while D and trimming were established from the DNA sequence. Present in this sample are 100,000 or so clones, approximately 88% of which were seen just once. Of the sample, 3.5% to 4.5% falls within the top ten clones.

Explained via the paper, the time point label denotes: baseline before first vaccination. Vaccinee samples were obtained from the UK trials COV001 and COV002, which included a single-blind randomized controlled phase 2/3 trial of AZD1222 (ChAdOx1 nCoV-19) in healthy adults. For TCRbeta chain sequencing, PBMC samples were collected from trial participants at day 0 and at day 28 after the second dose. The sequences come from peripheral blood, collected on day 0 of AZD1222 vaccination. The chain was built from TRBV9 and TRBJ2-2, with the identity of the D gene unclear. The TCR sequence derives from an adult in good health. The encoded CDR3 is CASSTSGELFF. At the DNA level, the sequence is TGTGCCAGCAGCACCTCTGGGGAGCTGTTTTTT.